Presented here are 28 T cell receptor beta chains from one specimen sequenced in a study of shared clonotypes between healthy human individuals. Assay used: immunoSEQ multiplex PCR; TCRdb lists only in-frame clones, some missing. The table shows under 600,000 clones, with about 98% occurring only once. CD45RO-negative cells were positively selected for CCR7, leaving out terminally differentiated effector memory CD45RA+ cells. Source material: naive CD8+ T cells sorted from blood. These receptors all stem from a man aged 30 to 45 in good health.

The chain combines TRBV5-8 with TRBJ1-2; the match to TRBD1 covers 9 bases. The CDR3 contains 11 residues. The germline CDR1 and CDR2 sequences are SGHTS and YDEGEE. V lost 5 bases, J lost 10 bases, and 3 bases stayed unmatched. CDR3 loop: CASSRDRDYTF. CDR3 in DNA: TGTGCCAGCAGTAGGGACAGGGACTACACCTTC.

CDR3 sequence (DNA): TGTGCCACCAGCAGAGATAGGGGGAGCACTGAAGCTTTCTTT. Residues: CATSRDRGSTEAFF. The chain employs TRBV15 and TRBJ1-1; TRBD1 might be the D (6 bases). The CDR3 is 14 amino acids. Trimming removed 0 bases at V and 4 bases at J, with 9 bases between. The V gene's germline CDR1 is LNHNV and CDR2 YYDKDF (reference sequence).

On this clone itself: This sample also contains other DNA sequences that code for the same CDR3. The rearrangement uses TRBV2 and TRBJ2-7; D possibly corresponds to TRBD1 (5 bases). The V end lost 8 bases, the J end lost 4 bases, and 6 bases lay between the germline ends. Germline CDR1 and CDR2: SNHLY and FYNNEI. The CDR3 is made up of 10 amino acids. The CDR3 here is CASGAYEQYF. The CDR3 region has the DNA TGTGCCAGCGGGGCTTACGAGCAGTACTTC.

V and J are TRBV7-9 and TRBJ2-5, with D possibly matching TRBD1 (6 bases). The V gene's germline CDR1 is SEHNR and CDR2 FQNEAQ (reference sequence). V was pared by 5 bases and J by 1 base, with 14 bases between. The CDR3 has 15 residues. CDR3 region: CASSLRDTTQETQYF. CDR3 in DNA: TGTGCCAGCAGCCTCCGGGACACAACCCAAGAGACCCAGTACTTC.

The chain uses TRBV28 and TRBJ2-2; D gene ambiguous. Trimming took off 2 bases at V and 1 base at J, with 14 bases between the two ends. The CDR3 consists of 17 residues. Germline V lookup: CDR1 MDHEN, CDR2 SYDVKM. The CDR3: CASSLIPGTMNTGELFF. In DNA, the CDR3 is TGTGCCAGCAGTTTAATACCCGGCACCATGAACACCGGGGAGCTGTTTTTT.

CDR3 amino acids: CSVEALKDRNNNEQFF. CDR3 nucleotide sequence: TGCAGCGTTGAAGCCCTAAAGGACAGGAATAACAATGAGCAGTTCTTC. The V and J genes are TRBV29-1 and TRBJ2-1; 7 bases match TRBD1. From germline, CDR1 is SQVTM and CDR2 ANQGSEA. V dropped 1 base and J dropped 5; count of bases not matched to a gene: 11. The CDR3 totals 16 residues.

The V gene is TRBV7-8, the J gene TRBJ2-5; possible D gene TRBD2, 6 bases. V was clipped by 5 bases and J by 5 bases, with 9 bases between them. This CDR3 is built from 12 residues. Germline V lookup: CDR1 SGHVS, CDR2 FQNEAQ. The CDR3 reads CASSPGAETQYF. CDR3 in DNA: TGTGCCAGCAGCCCGGGAGCCGAGACCCAGTACTTC.

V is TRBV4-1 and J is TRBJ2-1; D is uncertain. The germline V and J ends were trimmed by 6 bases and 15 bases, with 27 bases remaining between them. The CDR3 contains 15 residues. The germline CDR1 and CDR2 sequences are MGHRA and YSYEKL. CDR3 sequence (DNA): TGCGCCAGCAGTCCAGGTGGCGGCCCCTCCTTCGTTAGGTTCTTC. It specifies CASSPGGGPSFVRFF.

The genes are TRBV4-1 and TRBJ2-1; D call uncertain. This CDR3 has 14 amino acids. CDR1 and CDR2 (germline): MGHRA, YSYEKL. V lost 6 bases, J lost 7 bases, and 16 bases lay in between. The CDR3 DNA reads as TGCGCCAGCAGTCCTAATACCCAAGGGAATGAGCAGTTCTTC. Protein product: CASSPNTQGNEQFF.

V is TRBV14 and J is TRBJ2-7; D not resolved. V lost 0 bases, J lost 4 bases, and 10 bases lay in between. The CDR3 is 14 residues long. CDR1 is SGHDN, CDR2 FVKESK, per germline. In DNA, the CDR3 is TGTGCCAGCAGCCAAGATCAGCTATCGTACGAGCAGTACTTC. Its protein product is CASSQDQLSYEQYF. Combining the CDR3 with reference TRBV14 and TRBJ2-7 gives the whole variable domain EAGVTQFPSHSVIEKGQTVTLRCDPISGHDNLYWYRRVMGKEIKFLLHFVKESKQDESGMPNNRFLAERTGGTYSTLKVQPAELEDSGVYFCASSQDQLSYEQYFGPGTRLTVT.

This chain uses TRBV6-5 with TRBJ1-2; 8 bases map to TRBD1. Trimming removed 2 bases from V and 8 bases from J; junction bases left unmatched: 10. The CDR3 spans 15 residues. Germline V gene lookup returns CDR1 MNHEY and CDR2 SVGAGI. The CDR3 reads CASSYGLGQVTGYTF. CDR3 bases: TGTGCCAGCAGTTACGGCCTGGGACAGGTCACGGGCTACACCTTC.

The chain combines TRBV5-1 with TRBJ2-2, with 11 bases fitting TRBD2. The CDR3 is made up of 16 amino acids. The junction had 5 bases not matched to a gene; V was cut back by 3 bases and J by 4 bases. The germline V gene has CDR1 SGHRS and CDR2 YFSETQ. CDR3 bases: TGCGCCAGCAGCTCATTACTAGCGGGAGCCACCGGGGAGCTGTTTTTT. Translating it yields CASSSLLAGATGELFF.

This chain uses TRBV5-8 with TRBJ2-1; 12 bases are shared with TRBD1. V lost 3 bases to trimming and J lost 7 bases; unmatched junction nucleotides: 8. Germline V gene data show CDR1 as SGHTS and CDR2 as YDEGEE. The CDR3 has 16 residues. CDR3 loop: CASSWRDRGRLNEQFF. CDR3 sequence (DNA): TGTGCCAGCAGCTGGCGGGACAGGGGGCGCTTAAATGAGCAGTTCTTC.

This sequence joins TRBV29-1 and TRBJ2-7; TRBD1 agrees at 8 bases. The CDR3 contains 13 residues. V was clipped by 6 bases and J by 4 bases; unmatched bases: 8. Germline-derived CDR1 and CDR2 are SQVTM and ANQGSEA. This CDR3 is CSVVTGGLYEQYF. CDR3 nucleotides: TGCAGCGTCGTTACAGGGGGATTGTACGAGCAGTACTTC.

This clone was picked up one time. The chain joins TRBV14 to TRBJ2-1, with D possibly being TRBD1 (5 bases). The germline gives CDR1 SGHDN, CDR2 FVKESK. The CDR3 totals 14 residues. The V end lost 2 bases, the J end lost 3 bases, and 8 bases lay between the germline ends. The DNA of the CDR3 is TGTGCCAGCAGCCAATGGCAGGGCTACAATGAGCAGTTCTTC. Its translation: CASSQWQGYNEQFF.

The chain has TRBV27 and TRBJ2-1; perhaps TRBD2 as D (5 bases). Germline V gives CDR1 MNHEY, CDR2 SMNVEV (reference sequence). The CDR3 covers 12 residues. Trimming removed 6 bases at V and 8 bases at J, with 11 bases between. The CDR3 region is CASSRTVYEQFF. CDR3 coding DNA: TGTGCCAGCAGCCGGACTGTTTATGAGCAGTTCTTC.

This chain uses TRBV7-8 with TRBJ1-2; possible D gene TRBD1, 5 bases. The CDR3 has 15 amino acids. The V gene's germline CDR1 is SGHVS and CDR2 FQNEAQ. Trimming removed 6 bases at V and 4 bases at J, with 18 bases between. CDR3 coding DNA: TGTGCCAGCAGTTCTCACGTGGGGGGAGGCTATGGCTACACCTTC. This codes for CASSSHVGGGYGYTF.

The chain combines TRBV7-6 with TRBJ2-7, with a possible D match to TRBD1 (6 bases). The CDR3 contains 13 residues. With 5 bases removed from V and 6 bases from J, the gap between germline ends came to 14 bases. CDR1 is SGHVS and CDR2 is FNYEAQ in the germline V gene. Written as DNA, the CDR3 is TGTGCCAGCAGCCCTAGGGGGAGAGGCGAGCAGTACTTC. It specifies CASSPRGRGEQYF.

This chain's CDR3 is CASSPGSGRQETQYF. As DNA, the CDR3 is TGCGCCAGCAGCCCCGGCAGCGGAAGACAAGAGACCCAGTACTTC. The chain combines TRBV5-1 with TRBJ2-5; the D gene is possibly TRBD2 (5 bases). V was shortened by 4 bases and J by 2 bases, with 15 bases between the two germline ends. Germline assignment: CDR1 SGHRS and CDR2 YFSETQ. The CDR3 has 15 amino acids. Together with reference TRBV5-1 and TRBJ2-5, the CDR3 gives the full variable domain: KAGVTQTPRYLIKTRGQQVTLSCSPISGHRSVSWYQQTPGQGLQFLFEYFSETQRNKGNFPGRFSGRQFSNSRSEMNVSTLELGDSALYLCASSPGSGRQETQYFGPGTRLLVL.

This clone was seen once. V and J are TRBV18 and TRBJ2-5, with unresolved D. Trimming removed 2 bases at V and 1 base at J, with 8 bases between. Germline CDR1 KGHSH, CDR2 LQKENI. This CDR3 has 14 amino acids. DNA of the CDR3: TGTGCCAGCTCACCAAGGCAGGCCCAAGAGACCCAGTACTTC. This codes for CASSPRQAQETQYF.

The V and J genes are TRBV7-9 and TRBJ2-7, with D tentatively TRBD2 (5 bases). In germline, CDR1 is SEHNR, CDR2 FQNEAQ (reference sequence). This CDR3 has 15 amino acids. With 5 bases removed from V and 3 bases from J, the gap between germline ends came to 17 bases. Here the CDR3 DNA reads TGTGCCAGCAGCCCAAGTTCTAGCTGGTTCTACGAGCAGTACTTC. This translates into CASSPSSSWFYEQYF. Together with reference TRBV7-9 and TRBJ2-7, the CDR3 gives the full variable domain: DTGVSQNPRHKITKRGQNVTFRCDPISEHNRLYWYRQTLGQGPEFLTYFQNEAQLEKSRLLSDRFSAERPKGSFSTLEIQRTEQGDSAMYLCASSPSSSWFYEQYFGPGTRLTVT.

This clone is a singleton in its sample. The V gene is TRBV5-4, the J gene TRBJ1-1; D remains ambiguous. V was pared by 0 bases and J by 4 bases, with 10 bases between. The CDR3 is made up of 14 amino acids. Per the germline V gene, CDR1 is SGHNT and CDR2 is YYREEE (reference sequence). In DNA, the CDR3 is TGTGCCAGCAGCTTGGCAGGTGCCGCCACTGAAGCTTTCTTT. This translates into CASSLAGAATEAFF.

CDR3 protein: CASSPRDLADTQYF. CDR3 DNA: TGTGCCAGCAGCCCGCGGGATCTGGCAGATACGCAGTATTTT. The J gene is TRBJ2-3, the V gene TRBV14; tentative D call: TRBD2 (6 bases). The CDR3 spans 14 residues. The V and J ends lost 4 bases and 4 bases respectively, with 12 bases between them. From germline, CDR1 is SGHDN and CDR2 FVKESK.

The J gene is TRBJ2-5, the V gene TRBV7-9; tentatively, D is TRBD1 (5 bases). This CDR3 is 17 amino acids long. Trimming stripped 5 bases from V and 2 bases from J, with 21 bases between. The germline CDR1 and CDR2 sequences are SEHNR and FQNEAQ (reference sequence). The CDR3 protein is CASSMSPKAGWQETQYF. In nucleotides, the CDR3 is TGTGCCAGCAGCATGTCCCCGAAGGCAGGGTGGCAAGAGACCCAGTACTTC.

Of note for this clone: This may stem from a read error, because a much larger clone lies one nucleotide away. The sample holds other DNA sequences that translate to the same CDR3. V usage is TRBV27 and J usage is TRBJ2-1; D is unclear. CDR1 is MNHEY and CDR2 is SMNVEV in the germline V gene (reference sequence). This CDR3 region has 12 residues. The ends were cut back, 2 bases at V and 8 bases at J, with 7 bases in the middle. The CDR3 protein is CASSLLGDEQFF. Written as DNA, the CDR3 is TGTGCCAGCAGTTTACTAGGCGATGAGCAGTTCTTC.

The DNA of the CDR3 is TGTGCCAGTAGCGATCGGGCGGGAGGAGGATACGAGCAGTACTTC. It is translated as CASSDRAGGGYEQYF. The rearrangement uses TRBV19 and TRBJ2-7, with 8 bases that match TRBD2. The trim removed 6 bases at V and 4 bases at J, leaving 11 bases unmatched. Looked up from germline, CDR1 is LNHDA and CDR2 is SQIVND (reference sequence). The CDR3 totals 15 residues.

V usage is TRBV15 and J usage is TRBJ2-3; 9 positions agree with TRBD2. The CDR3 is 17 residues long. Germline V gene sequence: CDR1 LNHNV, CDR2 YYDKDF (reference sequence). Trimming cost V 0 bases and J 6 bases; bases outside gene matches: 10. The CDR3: CATSREGGSGSGDTQYF. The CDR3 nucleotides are TGTGCCACCAGCAGAGAAGGTGGTAGCGGGAGCGGGGATACGCAGTATTTT. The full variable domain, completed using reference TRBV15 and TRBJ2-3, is DAMVIQNPRYQVTQFGKPVTLSCSQTLNHNVMYWYQQKSSQAPKLLFHYYDKDFNNEADTPDNFQSRRPNTSFCFLDIRSPGLGDTAMYLCATSREGGSGSGDTQYFGPGTRLTVL.

This CDR3 reads CSVDRREIEDNEQFF. The CDR3 nucleotides are TGCAGCGTTGATCGGCGGGAGATCGAGGACAATGAGCAGTTCTTC. This chain uses TRBV29-1 with TRBJ2-1; 7 nucleotides match TRBD2. The CDR3 runs 15 residues. The J segment lost 5 bases and the V segment lost 3 bases, leaving 10 bases of the junction unmatched. From germline, CDR1 is SQVTM and CDR2 ANQGSEA.